This T cell receptor beta chain was recorded in a study of TIL therapy for anti-PD-1-resistant metastatic lung cancer. This was the immunoSEQ v3 assay. This table comes from immunoSEQ multiplex PCR, and its TCRdb copy is limited to in-frame clones, with some not included. The sample has approximately 47,000 clones; around 86% are singletons. The CDR3 loop spans 12 amino acids. V lost 10 bases to trimming and J lost 0 bases, with 9 bases between them. Germline-derived CDR1 and CDR2 are WSHSY and SAAADI. Time point of the sample: pre-treatment sample, taken before nivolumab and TIL therapy. The sample consisted of blood, taken at baseline. The TCR comes from a person between 25 and 80 years old with non-small cell lung cancer. The rearrangement uses TRBV10-2 and TRBJ2-5; D perhaps matches TRBD1 (6 bases). Here the CDR3 DNA reads TGCGCCATCGGACAGAACCAAGAGACCCAGTACTTC. Its translation: CAIGQNQETQYF.